One and the same sample provided the 19 T cell receptor beta chains below, sequenced in a study of cytomegalovirus exposure and HLA in healthy donors (dated by TCRdb to about 2017). Receptor amplification or capture employed the immunoSEQ multiplex PCR assay. For the multiplex PCR, a mixture combining 60 forward primers for TCR Vbeta segments and 13 reverse primers for TCR Jbeta segments was used. The immuneACCESS repertoire file appears here via TCRdb, limited to in-frame rearrangements. These files lack a portion of the clones; in checked studies, under half of the deficit traces to unresolved V genes, and the cause of the others is not known. The sample data list a few hundred thousand clones, and 80% to 95% of these were observed just once. Together, the top ten hold about 1.5% of the sample. The sample consisted of PBMCs. The receptors shown here come from a girl aged 2-10 years in good health and CMV-seronegative.

The V gene is TRBV5-1, the J gene TRBJ2-1, with TRBD1 matching over 9 bases. The CDR3 loop spans 16 amino acids. V trimming: 5 bases; J trimming: 2 bases; junction bases outside the gene matches: 8. The germline V gene has CDR1 SGHRS and CDR2 YFSETQ. CDR3 in DNA: TGCGCCAGCAGGGGTGCCAGGACAGGGGCCTACAATGAGCAGTTCTTC. Translated, it gives CASRGARTGAYNEQFF.

The V gene is TRBV5-1, the J gene TRBJ2-7; 7 nucleotides match TRBD2. After removal of 0 bases from V and 0 bases from J, the junction contained 6 bases not matched to a gene. Germline V gene data show CDR1 as SGHRS and CDR2 as YFSETQ. The CDR3 has 16 amino acids. The CDR3 protein is CASSLDSSGFSYEQYF. The CDR3 DNA is TGCGCCAGCAGCTTGGACTCTAGCGGCTTCTCCTACGAGCAGTACTTC.

The chain is built from TRBV5-4 and TRBJ1-4, with TRBD1 as a possible D gene (6 bases). The CDR3 loop spans 17 amino acids. Germline V gene sequence: CDR1 SGHNT, CDR2 YYREEE (reference sequence). Trimming cost V 2 bases and J 3 bases, with 17 bases left between them. The CDR3 coding sequence is TGTGCCAGCAGCTTTGAGGGGGAGGGGTCTGCTAATGAAAAACTGTTTTTT. It yields the protein CASSFEGEGSANEKLFF. Combining the CDR3 with reference TRBV5-4 and TRBJ1-4 gives the whole variable domain ETGVTQSPTHLIKTRGQQVTLRCSSQSGHNTVSWYQQALGQGPQFIFQYYREEENGRGNFPPRFSGLQFPNYSSELNVNALELDDSALYLCASSFEGEGSANEKLFFGSGTQLSVL.

This chain uses TRBV7-3 with TRBJ2-3; D is possibly TRBD1 (5 bases). V was shortened by 2 bases and J by 3 bases, with 12 bases between the two germline ends. The CDR3 contains 15 residues. Germline V gene data show CDR1 as SGHTA and CDR2 as FQGTGA. The CDR3 is CASSLGARVTDTQYF. CDR3 nucleotides: TGTGCCAGCAGCTTAGGGGCCAGGGTGACAGATACGCAGTATTTT.

The chain's CDR3 is CSVEVGQGYEQYF. The CDR3 DNA reads TGCAGCGTTGAAGTGGGCCAGGGCTACGAGCAGTACTTC. V usage is TRBV29-1 and J usage is TRBJ2-5, with D possibly TRBD1 on 5 matching bases. The assigned J gene may be wrong: the sequence end matches TRBJ2-7 better. Germline lookup yields CDR1 SQVTM and CDR2 ANQGSEA. The CDR3 has 13 residues.

J is TRBJ1-2 and V is TRBV23-1; D is ambiguous. TRBV23-1 is noted as an ORF with a role that remains uncertain. The CDR3 consists of 13 residues. Trimming cost V 3 bases and J 2 bases, with 7 bases left between them. CDR3 DNA: TGCGCCAGCAGTCATGGACTGAACTATGGCTACACCTTC. As protein: CASSHGLNYGYTF.

The chain has TRBV2 and TRBJ1-1; 7 bases agree with TRBD1. The CDR3 spans 17 residues. Germline CDR1 reads SNHLY; CDR2 reads FYNNEI. V shed 0 bases, J shed 0 bases, and the junction held 7 bases outside the gene matches. CDR3 bases: TGTGCCAGCAGTGAAGCGTTAGTCAGGGGGATGAACACTGAAGCTTTCTTT. Translated: CASSEALVRGMNTEAFF.

This sequence joins TRBV5-4 and TRBJ2-6, with D maybe TRBD1 (6 bases). Per germline, CDR1 SGHNT and CDR2 YYREEE (reference sequence). The CDR3 spans 15 residues. The V and J ends lost 5 bases and 0 bases respectively, with 9 bases between them. The CDR3: CASSIGGSGANVLTF. CDR3 coding DNA: TGTGCCAGCAGTATAGGGGGCTCTGGGGCCAACGTCCTGACTTTC.

This clone was observed a handful of times. The CDR3 DNA follows: TGTGCCAGCAGCGTAGATGGTAGCGGGGGATACGAGCAGTACTTC. Amino acid sequence: CASSVDGSGGYEQYF. J is TRBJ2-7 and V is TRBV9, with 9 bases matching TRBD2. The CDR3 runs to 15 residues. J was trimmed by 4 bases and V by 0 bases; bases with no gene match: 5. Germline assignment: CDR1 SGDLS and CDR2 YYNGEE.

This chain connects TRBV5-6 to TRBJ1-4; 9 bases fit TRBD1. The CDR3 runs 15 residues. V was pared by 3 bases and J by 8 bases, with 8 bases of the junction left unmatched. Germline lookup yields CDR1 SGHDT and CDR2 YYEEEE. The DNA of the CDR3 is TGTGCCAGCAGCTCCAACGGACAGGGGACAGAAAAACTGTTTTTT. Encoded protein: CASSSNGQGTEKLFF.

CDR3 region: CASSYGGGRSTEAFF. CDR3 DNA: TGTGCCAGCAGTTACGGGGGGGGACGGAGCACTGAAGCTTTCTTT. This chain uses TRBV6-5 with TRBJ1-1; D is possibly TRBD1 (5 bases). Trimming took 2 bases from V and 4 from J, leaving 14 bases between them. The germline gives CDR1 MNHEY, CDR2 SVGAGI. CDR3 size: 15 residues.

The rearrangement uses TRBV27 and TRBJ1-2, with 9 bases identical to TRBD1. Trimming took 6 bases from V and 8 from J; bases not matched to a gene: 4. This CDR3 spans 12 amino acids. CDR1 is MNHEY, CDR2 SMNVEV, per germline (reference sequence). CDR3 sequence: CASRTGGFGYTF. The CDR3 DNA is TGTGCCAGCAGGACAGGGGGTTTCGGCTACACCTTC.

J is TRBJ2-7 and V is TRBV7-9, with D possibly TRBD2 on 7 matching bases. Trimming left V 5 bases short and J 4 bases short, with 21 bases between. Germline lookup yields CDR1 SEHNR and CDR2 FQNEAQ (reference sequence). This CDR3 spans 16 amino acids. The chain's CDR3 is CASSPEWGGHEYEQYF. The CDR3 DNA follows: TGTGCCAGCAGCCCAGAGTGGGGGGGCCATGAGTACGAGCAGTACTTC.

The rearrangement joins TRBV28 to TRBJ1-1; 8 bases agree with TRBD1. Germline trimming cut 4 bases from V and 3 bases from J; bases unmatched to any gene: 7. This CDR3 has 15 residues. In germline, CDR1 is MDHEN, CDR2 SYDVKM. The CDR3, as DNA: TGTGCCAGCAGTTCGCCAGGGGGCACCGACACTGAAGCTTTCTTT. Its translation is CASSSPGGTDTEAFF.

The V gene is TRBV19, the J gene TRBJ2-3, with D unresolved. The V end lost 10 bases, the J end lost 2 bases, and 13 bases lay between the germline ends. This CDR3 is 13 amino acids long. Germline V gene sequence: CDR1 LNHDA, CDR2 SQIVND (reference sequence). CDR3 sequence: CATLPGNTDTQYF. The CDR3 DNA reads as TGTGCCACTTTGCCGGGTAACACAGATACGCAGTATTTT.

The V gene is TRBV13, the J gene TRBJ2-1; 8 positions match TRBD2. Germline lookup yields CDR1 PRHDT and CDR2 FYEKMQ (reference sequence). The CDR3 is 15 amino acids. The junction had 10 bases not matched to a gene; V was cut back by 4 bases and J by 8 bases. The CDR3 sequence is CASSSRGLAPHEQFF. The CDR3 DNA is TGTGCCAGCAGCTCCCGCGGACTAGCTCCCCATGAGCAGTTCTTC.

CDR3 DNA sequence: TGTGCCAGCAGGGTCAGGGCCGGACGGGCAGATACGCAGTATTTT. It yields the protein CASRVRAGRADTQYF. The V call is TRBV7-8, the J call TRBJ2-3, with D perhaps matching TRBD1 (5 bases). This CDR3 has 15 amino acids. V lost 6 bases and J 4 bases, leaving 17 bases between the germline ends. Germline lookup yields CDR1 SGHVS and CDR2 FQNEAQ.

V is TRBV5-4 and J is TRBJ1-6, with D uncertain. This CDR3 spans 16 amino acids. The germline gives CDR1 SGHNT, CDR2 YYREEE (reference sequence). Trimming removed 5 bases from V and 0 bases from J, with 12 bases in between. The CDR3 spells CASSISGGSYNSPLHF. DNA of the CDR3: TGTGCCAGCAGTATATCCGGAGGCTCCTATAATTCACCCCTCCACTTT.

V gene TRBV7-9 combines with J gene TRBJ2-7; tentative D call: TRBD2 (7 bases). Germline V gene lookup returns CDR1 SEHNR and CDR2 FQNEAQ (reference sequence). Trimming took 4 bases from V and 3 from J, leaving 13 bases between them. This CDR3 is 14 amino acids long. The CDR3 sequence is CASSYGGGGYEQYF. The CDR3 DNA reads as TGTGCCAGCAGCTATGGGGGGGGCGGCTACGAGCAGTACTTC.